This entry lists 15 T cell receptor beta chains sequenced from one sample in a study of blood T cell repertoires in COVID-19. Using immunoSEQ multiplex PCR, the repertoire was profiled, and TCRdb retains in-frame clones only, with some absent. The table includes 150,000 to 180,000 clones, nearly 80% detected once. The sequenced sample was peripheral blood. The receptors originated from a man of 80 years or more with acute or convalescent COVID-19.

The rearrangement links TRBV3-1 (or the pseudogene TRBV3-2) to TRBJ1-2; D call uncertain. Germline V gene lookup returns CDR1 LGHDT and CDR2 YNNKEL (reference sequence). The V gene lost 1 base and the J gene lost 8 bases, with 14 bases spanning the gap. The CDR3 totals 14 residues. CDR3 amino acids: CASSQGRGPGGYTF. The CDR3, as DNA: TGTGCCAGCAGCCAAGGGCGGGGTCCGGGGGGCTACACCTTC.

The V call is TRBV7-9, the J call TRBJ1-2; no definite D call. Looked up from germline, CDR1 is SEHNR and CDR2 is FQNEAQ (reference sequence). The CDR3 length is 12 residues. Trimming cost V 8 bases and J 7 bases, with 14 bases left between them. The CDR3 coding sequence is TGTGCCAGCGAGTATTCATCCGGTGGCTACACCTTC. It encodes CASEYSSGGYTF. Combining the CDR3 with reference TRBV7-9 and TRBJ1-2 gives the whole variable domain DTGVSQNPRHKITKRGQNVTFRCDPISEHNRLYWYRQTLGQGPEFLTYFQNEAQLEKSRLLSDRFSAERPKGSFSTLEIQRTEQGDSAMYLCASEYSSGGYTFGSGTRLTVV.

J is TRBJ1-1 and V is TRBV28; D not resolved. Germline values: CDR1 MDHEN, CDR2 SYDVKM. The V and J ends lost 3 bases and 0 bases respectively, with 11 bases between them. This CDR3 has 15 amino acids. The CDR3 spells CASSLTGNLNTEAFF. As DNA, the CDR3 is TGTGCCAGCAGTTTGACGGGGAACTTGAACACTGAAGCTTTCTTT.

This clone has more than one count but fewer than ten. The genes are TRBV5-5 and TRBJ1-1; D is unresolved. The germline CDR1 and CDR2 sequences are SGHKS and YYEKEE (reference sequence). This CDR3 has 15 residues. V was shortened by 0 bases and J by 4 bases, with 13 bases between the two germline ends. DNA of the CDR3: TGTGCCAGCAGCTTGGAATCGCGGGGTACCACTGAAGCTTTCTTT. It codes for CASSLESRGTTEAFF. The full variable domain, its missing parts supplied by reference TRBV5-5 and TRBJ1-1, is DAGVTQSPTHLIKTRGQQVTLRCSPISGHKSVSWYQQVLGQGPQFIFQYYEKEERGRGNFPDRFSARQFPNYSSELNVNALLLGDSALYLCASSLESRGTTEAFFGQGTRLTVV.

The chain carries TRBV5-1 and TRBJ1-5; 7 bases agree with TRBD1. Germline CDR1 SGHRS, CDR2 YFSETQ. This CDR3 has 16 residues. J gave up 1 base and V 0 bases, and 4 bases lay outside the gene matches. CDR3 in amino acids: CASSLGSGGSNQPQHF. As DNA, the CDR3 is TGCGCCAGCAGCTTGGGCTCAGGGGGGAGCAATCAGCCCCAGCATTTT.

The chain uses TRBV20-1 and TRBJ2-7, with a weak D call TRBD1 (7 bases). V dropped 0 bases and J dropped 12 bases, with 12 bases sitting between them. CDR3 size: 11 residues. The germline CDR1 and CDR2 sequences are DFQATT and SNEGSKA (reference sequence). The CDR3 sequence: CSARDAGGRYV. The CDR3 DNA sequence: TGCAGTGCTAGAGATGCAGGGGGGAGGTACGTC.

The chain employs TRBV4-1 and TRBJ2-7; D possibly corresponds to TRBD1 (8 bases). Looked up from germline, CDR1 is MGHRA and CDR2 is YSYEKL. With 0 bases removed from V and 4 bases from J, the gap between germline ends came to 10 bases. The CDR3 is made up of 14 amino acids. CDR3 region: CASSQEQGGYEQYV. The DNA of the CDR3 is TGCGCCAGCAGCCAAGAACAGGGGGGGTACGAGCAGTACGTC.

The chain recombines TRBV3-1 (or the pseudogene TRBV3-2) with TRBJ1-5, with a possible D match to TRBD1 (6 bases). CDR3 length: 13 amino acids. V dropped 4 bases and J dropped 2 bases, with 6 bases sitting between them. Germline V gene sequence: CDR1 LGHDT, CDR2 YNNKEL (reference sequence). CDR3 bases: TGTGCCAGCAGCCGGACAGGCAATCAGCCCCAGCATTTT. Encoded protein: CASSRTGNQPQHF.

This chain uses TRBV6-5 with TRBJ2-7; no firm D call. V was trimmed by 7 bases and J by 2 bases, leaving 9 bases between them. The germline CDR1 and CDR2 sequences are MNHEY and SVGAGI. The CDR3 is made up of 12 amino acids. CDR3 bases: TGTGCCAGCATGGGCCGCGCCTACGAGCAGTACTTC. Protein: CASMGRAYEQYF.

This chain uses TRBV11-3 with TRBJ1-1, with D perhaps matching TRBD1 (5 bases). The CDR3 has 17 amino acids. Trimming pared 4 bases from V and 4 bases from J, leaving 22 bases between. Germline lookup yields CDR1 SGHNT and CDR2 YENEEA. The CDR3 DNA is TGTGCCAGCAGCTCTGCCCGCTCAGCAGGGTTAGGCACTGAAGCTTTCTTT. Translated: CASSSARSAGLGTEAFF.

This chain connects TRBV3-1 (or the pseudogene TRBV3-2) to TRBJ2-4; 13 bases match TRBD2. CDR3 length: 18 residues. With V trimmed by 4 bases and J by 0 bases, 6 bases remained unmatched. Looked up from germline, CDR1 is LGHDT and CDR2 is YNNKEL (reference sequence). CDR3 DNA: TGTGCCAGCAGCCCCGGAACTAGCGGGGGGGTAGCCAAAAACATTCAGTACTTC. Translation: CASSPGTSGGVAKNIQYF.

The chain employs TRBV5-1 and TRBJ1-2; D unresolved. V lost 0 bases and J 7 bases, leaving 16 bases between the germline ends. There are 15 residues in the CDR3. Looked up from germline, CDR1 is SGHRS and CDR2 is YFSETQ. CDR3 region: CASSLAGGLAAGYTF. The CDR3 nucleotides read TGCGCCAGCAGCTTGGCAGGCGGGCTGGCTGCTGGCTACACCTTC.

The rearrangement links TRBV6-6 to TRBJ2-3, with TRBD2 as a possible D gene (6 bases). This CDR3 has 17 amino acids. The germline V gene has CDR1 MNHNY and CDR2 SVGAGI (reference sequence). V was trimmed by 5 bases and J by 1 base, leaving 19 bases between them. The CDR3 nucleotides are TGTGCCAGCAGTCGTTCGGGGACTGTGAGGGGCACAGATACGCAGTATTTT. This encodes CASSRSGTVRGTDTQYF.

In this sample, this clone turned up a few times. The chain joins TRBV2 to TRBJ2-2; 7 bases are a match to TRBD1. J gave up 0 bases and V 2 bases, and 3 bases lay outside the gene matches. There are 16 residues in the CDR3. CDR1 SNHLY and CDR2 FYNNEI come from the germline V gene. CDR3 loop: CASSELQGANTGELFF. The CDR3 DNA reads as TGTGCCAGCAGTGAACTTCAGGGGGCGAACACCGGGGAGCTGTTTTTT.

A single count supports this clone. The gene calls are TRBV19 and TRBJ1-5, with 7 bases aligning to TRBD1. The CDR3 has 16 amino acids. Germline lookup yields CDR1 LNHDA and CDR2 SQIVND (reference sequence). J gave up 6 bases and V 1 base, and 9 bases lay outside the gene matches. The CDR3 region has the DNA TGTGCCAGTAGTATAGGGGGGGCAGGGGGTACTCAGCCCCAGCATTTT. This gives the protein CASSIGGAGGTQPQHF.